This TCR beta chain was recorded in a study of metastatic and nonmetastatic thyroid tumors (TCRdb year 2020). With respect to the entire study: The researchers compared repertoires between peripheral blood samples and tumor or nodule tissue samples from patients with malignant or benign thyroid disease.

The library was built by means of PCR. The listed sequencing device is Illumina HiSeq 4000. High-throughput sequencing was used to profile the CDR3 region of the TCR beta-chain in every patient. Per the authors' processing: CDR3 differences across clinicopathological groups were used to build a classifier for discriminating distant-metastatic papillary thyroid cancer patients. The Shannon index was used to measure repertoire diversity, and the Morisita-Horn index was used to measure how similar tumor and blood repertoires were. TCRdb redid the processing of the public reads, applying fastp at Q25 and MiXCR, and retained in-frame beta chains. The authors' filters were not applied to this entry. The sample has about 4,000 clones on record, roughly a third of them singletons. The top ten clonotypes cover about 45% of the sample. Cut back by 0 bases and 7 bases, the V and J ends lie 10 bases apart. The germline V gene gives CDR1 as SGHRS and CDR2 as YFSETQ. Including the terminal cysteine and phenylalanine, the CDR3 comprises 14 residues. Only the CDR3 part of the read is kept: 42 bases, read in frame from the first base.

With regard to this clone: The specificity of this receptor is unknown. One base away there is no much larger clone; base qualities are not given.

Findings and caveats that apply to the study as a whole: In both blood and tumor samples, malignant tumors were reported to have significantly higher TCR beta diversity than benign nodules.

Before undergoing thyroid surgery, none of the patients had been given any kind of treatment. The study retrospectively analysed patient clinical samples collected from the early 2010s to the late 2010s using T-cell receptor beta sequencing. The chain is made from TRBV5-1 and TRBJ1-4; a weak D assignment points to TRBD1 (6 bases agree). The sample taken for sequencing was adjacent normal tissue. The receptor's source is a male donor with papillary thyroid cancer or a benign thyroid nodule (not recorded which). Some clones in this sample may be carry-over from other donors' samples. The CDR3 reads CASSLGGTREKLFF. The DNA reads TGCGCCAGCAGCTTGGGTGGGACACGTGAAAAACTGTTTTTT.